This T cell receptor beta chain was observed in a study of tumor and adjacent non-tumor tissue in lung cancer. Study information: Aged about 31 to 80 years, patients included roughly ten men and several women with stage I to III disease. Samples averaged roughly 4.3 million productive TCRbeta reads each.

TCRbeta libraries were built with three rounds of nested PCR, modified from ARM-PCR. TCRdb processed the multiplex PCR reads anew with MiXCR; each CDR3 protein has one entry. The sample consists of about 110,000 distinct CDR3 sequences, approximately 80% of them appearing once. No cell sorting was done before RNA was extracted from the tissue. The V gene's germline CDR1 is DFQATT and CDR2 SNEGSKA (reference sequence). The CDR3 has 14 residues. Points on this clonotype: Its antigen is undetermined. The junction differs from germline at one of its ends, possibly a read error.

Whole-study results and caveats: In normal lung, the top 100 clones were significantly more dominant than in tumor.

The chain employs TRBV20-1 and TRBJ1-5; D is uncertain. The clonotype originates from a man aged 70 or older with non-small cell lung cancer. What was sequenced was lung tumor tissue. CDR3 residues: CSAQIPGNDQSQHF. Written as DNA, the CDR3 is TGCAGTGCTCAAATACCCGGGAACGATCAGTCCCAGCATTTT.